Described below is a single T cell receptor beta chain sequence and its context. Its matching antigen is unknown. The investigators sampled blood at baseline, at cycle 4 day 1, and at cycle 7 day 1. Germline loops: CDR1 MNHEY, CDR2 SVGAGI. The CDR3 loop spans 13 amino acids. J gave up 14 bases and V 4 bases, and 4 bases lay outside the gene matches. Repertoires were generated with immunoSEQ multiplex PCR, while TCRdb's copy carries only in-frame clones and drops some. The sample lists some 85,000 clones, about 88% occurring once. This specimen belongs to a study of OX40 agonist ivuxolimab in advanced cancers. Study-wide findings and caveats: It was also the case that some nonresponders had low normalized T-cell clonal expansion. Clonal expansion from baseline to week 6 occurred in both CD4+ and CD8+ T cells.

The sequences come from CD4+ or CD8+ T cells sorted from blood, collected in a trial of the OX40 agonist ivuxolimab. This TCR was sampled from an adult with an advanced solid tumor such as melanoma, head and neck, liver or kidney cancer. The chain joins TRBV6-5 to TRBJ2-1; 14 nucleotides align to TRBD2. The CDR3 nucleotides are TGTGCCAGCAGTTCCGGGACTAGCGGGGGTGAGTTCTTC. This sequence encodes CASSSGTSGGEFF.